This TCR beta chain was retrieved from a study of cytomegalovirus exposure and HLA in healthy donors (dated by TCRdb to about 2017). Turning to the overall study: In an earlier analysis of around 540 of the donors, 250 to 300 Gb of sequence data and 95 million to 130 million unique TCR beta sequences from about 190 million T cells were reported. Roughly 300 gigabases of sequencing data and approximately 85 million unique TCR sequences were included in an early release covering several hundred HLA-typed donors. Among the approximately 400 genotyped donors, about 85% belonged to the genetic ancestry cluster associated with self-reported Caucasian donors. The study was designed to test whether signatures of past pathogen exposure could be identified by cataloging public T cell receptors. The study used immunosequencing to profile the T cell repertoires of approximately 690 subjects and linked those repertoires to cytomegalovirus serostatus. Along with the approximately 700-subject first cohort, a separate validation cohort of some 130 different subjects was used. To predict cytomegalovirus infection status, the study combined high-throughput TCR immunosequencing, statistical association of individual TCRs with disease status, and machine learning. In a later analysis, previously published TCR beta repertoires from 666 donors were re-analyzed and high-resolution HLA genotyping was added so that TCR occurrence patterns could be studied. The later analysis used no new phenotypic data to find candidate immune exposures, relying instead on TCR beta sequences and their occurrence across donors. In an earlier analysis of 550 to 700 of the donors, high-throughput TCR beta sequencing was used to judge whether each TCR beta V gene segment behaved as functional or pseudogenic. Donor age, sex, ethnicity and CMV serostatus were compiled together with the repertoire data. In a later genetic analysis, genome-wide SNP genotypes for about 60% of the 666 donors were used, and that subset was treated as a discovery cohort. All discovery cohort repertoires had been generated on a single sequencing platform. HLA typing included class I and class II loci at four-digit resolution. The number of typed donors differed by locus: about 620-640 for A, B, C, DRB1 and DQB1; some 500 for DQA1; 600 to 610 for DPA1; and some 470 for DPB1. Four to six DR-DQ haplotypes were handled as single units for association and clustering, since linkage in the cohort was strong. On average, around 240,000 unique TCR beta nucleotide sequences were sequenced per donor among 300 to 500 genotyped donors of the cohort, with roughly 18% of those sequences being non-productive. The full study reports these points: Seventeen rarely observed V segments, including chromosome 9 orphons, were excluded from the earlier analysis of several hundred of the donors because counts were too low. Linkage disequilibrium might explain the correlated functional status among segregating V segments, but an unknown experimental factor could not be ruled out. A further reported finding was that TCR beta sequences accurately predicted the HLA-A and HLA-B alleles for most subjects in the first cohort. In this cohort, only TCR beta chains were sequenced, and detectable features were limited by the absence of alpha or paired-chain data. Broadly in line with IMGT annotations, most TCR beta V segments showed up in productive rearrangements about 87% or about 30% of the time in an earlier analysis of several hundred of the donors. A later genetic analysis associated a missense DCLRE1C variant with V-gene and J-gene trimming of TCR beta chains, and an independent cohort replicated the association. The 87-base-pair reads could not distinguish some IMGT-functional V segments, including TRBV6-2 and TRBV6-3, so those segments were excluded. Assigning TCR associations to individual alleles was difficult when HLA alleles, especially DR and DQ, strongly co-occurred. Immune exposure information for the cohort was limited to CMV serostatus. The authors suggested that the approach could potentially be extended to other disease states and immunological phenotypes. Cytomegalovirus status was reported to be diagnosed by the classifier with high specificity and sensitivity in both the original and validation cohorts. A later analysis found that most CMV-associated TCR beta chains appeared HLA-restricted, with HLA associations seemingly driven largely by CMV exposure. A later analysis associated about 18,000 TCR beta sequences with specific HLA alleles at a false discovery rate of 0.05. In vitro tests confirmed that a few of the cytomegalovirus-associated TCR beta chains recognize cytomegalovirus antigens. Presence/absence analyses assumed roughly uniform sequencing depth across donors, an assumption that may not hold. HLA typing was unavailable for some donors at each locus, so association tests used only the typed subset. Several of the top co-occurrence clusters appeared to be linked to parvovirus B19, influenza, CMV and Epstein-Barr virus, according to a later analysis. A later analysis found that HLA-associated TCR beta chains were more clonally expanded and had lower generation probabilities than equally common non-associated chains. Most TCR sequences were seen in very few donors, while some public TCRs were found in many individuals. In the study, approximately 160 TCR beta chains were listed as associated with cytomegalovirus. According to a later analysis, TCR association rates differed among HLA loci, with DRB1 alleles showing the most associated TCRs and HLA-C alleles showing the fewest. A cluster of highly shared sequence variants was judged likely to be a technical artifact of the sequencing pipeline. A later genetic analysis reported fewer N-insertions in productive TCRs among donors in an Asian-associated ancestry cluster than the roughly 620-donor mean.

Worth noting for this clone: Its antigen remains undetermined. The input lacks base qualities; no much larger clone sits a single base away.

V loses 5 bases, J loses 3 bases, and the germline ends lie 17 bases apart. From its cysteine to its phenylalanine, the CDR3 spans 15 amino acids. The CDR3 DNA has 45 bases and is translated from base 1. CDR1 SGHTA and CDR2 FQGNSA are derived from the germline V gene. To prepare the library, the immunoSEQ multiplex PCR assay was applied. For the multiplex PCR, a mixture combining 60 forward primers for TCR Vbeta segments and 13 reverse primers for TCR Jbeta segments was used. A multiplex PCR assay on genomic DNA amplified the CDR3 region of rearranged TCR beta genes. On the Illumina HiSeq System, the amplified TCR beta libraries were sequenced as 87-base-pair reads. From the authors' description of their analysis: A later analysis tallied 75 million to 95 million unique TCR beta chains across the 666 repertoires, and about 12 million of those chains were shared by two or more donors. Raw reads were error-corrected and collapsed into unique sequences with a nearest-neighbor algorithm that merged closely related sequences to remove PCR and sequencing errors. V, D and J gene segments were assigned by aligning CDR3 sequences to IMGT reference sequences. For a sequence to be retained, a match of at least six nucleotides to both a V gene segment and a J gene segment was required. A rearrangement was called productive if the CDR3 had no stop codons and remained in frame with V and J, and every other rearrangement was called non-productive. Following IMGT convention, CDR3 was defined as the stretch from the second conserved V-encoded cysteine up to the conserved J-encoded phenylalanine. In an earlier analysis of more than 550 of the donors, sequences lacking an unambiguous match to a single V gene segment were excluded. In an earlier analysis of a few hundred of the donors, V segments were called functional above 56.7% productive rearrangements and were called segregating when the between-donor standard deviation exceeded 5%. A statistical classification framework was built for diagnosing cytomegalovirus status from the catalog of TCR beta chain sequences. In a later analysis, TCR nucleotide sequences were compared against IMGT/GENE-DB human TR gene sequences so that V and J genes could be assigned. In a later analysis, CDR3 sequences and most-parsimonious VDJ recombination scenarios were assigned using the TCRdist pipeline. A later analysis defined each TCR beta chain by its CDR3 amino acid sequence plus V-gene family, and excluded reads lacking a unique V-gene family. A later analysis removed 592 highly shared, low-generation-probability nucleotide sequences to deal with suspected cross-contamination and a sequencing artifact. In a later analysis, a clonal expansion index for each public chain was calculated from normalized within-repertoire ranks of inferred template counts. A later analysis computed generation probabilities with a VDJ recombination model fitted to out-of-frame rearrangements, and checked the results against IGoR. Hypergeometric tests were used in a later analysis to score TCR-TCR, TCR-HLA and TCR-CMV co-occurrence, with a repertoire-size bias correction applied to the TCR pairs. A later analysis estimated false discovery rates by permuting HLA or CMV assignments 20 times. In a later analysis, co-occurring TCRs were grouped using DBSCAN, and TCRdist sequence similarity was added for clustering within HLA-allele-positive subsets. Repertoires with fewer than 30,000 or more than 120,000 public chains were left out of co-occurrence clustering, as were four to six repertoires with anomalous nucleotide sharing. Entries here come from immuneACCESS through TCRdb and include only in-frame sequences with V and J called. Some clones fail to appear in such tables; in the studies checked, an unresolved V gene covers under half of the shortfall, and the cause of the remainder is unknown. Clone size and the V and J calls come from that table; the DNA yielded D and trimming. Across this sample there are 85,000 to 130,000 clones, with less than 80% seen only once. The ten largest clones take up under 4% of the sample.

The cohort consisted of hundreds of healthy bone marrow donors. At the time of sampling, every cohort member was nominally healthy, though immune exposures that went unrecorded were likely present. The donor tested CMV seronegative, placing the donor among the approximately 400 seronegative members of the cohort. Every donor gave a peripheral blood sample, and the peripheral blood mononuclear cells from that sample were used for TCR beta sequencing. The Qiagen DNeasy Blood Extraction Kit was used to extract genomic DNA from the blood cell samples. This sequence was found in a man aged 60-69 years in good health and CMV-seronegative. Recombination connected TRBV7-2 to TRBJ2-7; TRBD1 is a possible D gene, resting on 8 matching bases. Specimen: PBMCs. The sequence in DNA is TGTGCCAGCAGCCGCGCGACAGGGGAGGGCTACGAGCAGTACTTC. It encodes CASSRATGEGYEQYF. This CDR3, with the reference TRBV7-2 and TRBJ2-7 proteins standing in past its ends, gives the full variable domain GAGVSQSPSNKVTEKGKDVELRCDPISGHTALYWYRQSLGQGLEFLIYFQGNSAPDKSGLPSDRFSAERTGGSVSTLTIQRTQQEDSAVYLCASSRATGEGYEQYFGPGTRLTVT.